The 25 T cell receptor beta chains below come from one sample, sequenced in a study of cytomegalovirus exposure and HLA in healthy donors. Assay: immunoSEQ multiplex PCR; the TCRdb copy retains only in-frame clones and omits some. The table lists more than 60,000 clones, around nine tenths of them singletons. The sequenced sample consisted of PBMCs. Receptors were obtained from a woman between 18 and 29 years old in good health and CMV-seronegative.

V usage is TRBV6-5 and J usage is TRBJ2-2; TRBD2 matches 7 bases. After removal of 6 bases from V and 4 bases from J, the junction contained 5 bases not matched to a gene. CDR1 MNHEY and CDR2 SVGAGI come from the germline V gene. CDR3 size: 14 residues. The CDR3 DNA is TGTGCCAGCAGGGGCGGGAGTACCACCGGGGAGCTGTTTTTT. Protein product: CASRGGSTTGELFF.

Here the CDR3 reads CASTPGTLNTEAFF. The CDR3 DNA reads as TGTGCCAGCACCCCCGGGACATTGAACACTGAAGCTTTCTTT. V gene TRBV27 combines with J gene TRBJ1-1; D possibly corresponds to TRBD1 (6 bases). This CDR3 has 14 amino acids. Germline lookup yields CDR1 MNHEY and CDR2 SMNVEV (reference sequence). V was clipped by 7 bases and J by 0 bases, with 12 bases between them.

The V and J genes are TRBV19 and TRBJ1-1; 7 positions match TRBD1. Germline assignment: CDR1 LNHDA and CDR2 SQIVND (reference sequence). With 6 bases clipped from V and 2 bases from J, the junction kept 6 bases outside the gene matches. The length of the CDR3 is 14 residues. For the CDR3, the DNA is TGTGCCAGTAGACGACAGGGCGCAAACACTGAAGCTTTCTTT. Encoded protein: CASRRQGANTEAFF.

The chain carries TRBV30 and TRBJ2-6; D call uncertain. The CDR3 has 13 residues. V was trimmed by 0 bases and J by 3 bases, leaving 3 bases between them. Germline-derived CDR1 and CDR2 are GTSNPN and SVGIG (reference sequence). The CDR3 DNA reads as TGTGCCTGGAGTGTCGGTGGGGCCAACGTCCTGACTTTC. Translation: CAWSVGGANVLTF.

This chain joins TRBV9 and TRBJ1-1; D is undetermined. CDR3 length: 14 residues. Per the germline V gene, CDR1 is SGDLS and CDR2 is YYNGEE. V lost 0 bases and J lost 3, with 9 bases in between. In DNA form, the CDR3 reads TGTGCCAGCAGCGTAGATCCGGGTGACACTGAAGCTTTCTTT. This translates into CASSVDPGDTEAFF.

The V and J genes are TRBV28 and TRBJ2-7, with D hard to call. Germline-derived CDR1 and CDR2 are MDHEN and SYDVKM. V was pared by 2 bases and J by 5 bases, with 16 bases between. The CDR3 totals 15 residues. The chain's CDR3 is CASSLISTILHEQYF. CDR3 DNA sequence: TGTGCCAGCAGTTTAATCTCAACTATTCTCCACGAGCAGTACTTC.

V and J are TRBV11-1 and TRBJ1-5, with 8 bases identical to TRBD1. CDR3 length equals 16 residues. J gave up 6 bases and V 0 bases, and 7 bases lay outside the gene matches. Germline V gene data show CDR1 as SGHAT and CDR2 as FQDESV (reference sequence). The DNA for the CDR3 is TGTGCCAGCAGCTTAGCTGTTCGACAGGGGTGTCAGCCCCAGCATTTT. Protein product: CASSLAVRQGCQPQHF. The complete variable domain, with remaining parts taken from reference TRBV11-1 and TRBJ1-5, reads EAEVAQSPRYKITEKSQAVAFWCDPISGHATLYWYRQILGQGPELLVQFQDESVVDDSQLPKDRFSAERLKGVDSTLKIQPAELGDSAMYLCASSLAVRQGCQPQHFGDGTRLSIL.

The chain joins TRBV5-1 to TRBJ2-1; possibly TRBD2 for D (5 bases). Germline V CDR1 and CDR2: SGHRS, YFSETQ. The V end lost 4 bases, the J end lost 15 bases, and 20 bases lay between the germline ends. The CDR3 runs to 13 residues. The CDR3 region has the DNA TGCGCCAGCAGCCTTAGTGGGCCCGAAGGAGGGTTCTTC. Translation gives CASSLSGPEGGFF.

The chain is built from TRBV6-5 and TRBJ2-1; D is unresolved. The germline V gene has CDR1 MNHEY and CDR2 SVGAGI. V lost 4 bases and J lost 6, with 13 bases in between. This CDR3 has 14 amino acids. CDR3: CASSLASSANEQFF. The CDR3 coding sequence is TGTGCCAGCAGTTTGGCTTCCTCCGCCAATGAGCAGTTCTTC.

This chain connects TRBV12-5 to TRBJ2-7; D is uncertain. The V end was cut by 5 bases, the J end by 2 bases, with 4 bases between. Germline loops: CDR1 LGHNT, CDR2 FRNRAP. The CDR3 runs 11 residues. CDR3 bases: TGTGCTAGTGGTCCTCCCTACGAGCAGTACTTC. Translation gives CASGPPYEQYF.

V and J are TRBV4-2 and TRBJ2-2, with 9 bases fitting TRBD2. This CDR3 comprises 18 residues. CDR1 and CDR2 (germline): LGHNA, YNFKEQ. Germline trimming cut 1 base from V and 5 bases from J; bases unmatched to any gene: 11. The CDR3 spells CASSQVRSRGGLTGELFF. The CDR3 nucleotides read TGTGCCAGCAGCCAAGTAAGATCGCGGGGGGGCCTGACCGGGGAGCTGTTTTTT.

DNA for the CDR3: TGTGCCAGCAGTCAAGGGGGAAACACTGAAGCTTTCTTT. This gives the protein CASSQGGNTEAFF. J is TRBJ1-1 and V is TRBV7-3; weak D call: TRBD1 (6 bases). Trimming removed 6 bases from V and 2 bases from J, with 10 bases in between. The CDR3 totals 13 residues. Germline values: CDR1 SGHTA, CDR2 FQGTGA.

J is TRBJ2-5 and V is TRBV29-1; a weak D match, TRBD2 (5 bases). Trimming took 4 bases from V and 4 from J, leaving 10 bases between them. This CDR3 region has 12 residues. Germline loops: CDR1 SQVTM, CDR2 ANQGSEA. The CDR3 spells CSVATGGETQYF. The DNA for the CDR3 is TGCAGCGTTGCGACCGGAGGAGAGACCCAGTACTTC. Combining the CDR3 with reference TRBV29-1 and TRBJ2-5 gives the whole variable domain SAVISQKPSRDICQRGTSLTIQCQVDSQVTMMFWYRQQPGQSLTLIATANQGSEATYESGFVIDKFPISRPNLTFSTLTVSNMSPEDSSIYLCSVATGGETQYFGPGTRLLVL.

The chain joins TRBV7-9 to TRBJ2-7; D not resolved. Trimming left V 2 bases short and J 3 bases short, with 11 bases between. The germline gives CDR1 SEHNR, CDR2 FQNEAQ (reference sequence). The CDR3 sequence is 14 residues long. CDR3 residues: CASSLSSADYEQYF. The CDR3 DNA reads TGTGCCAGCAGCTTATCCAGCGCCGACTACGAGCAGTACTTC.

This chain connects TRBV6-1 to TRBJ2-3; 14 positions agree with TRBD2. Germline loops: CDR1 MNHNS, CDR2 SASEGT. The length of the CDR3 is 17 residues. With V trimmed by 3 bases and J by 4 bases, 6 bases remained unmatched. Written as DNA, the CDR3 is TGTGCCAGCAGTGACACCGGGACTAGCGGGAGTGCAGATACGCAGTATTTT. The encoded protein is CASSDTGTSGSADTQYF.

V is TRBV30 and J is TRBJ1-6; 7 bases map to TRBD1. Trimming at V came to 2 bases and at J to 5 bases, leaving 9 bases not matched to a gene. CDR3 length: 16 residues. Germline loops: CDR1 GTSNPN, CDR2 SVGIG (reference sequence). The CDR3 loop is CAWSFYDRADNSPLHF. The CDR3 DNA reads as TGTGCCTGGAGTTTCTACGACAGGGCTGATAATTCACCCCTCCACTTT.

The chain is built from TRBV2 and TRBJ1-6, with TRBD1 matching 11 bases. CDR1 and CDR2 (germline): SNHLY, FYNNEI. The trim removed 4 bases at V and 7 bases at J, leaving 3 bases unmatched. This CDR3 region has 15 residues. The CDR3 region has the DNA TGTGCCAGCAGTGCGGACAGGGGGCGGAATTCACCCCTCCACTTT. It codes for CASSADRGRNSPLHF.

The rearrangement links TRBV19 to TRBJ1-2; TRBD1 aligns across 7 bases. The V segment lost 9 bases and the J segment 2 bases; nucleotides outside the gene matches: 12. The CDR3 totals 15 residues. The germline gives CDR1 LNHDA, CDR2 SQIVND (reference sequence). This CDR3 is CASQVEGAWNYGYTF. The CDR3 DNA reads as TGTGCCAGCCAAGTCGAGGGGGCTTGGAACTATGGCTACACCTTC.

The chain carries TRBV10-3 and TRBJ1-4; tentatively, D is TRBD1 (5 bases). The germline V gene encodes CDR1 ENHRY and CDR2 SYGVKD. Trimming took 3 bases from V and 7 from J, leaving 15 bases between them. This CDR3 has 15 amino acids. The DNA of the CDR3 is TGTGCCATCAGTGATAGCCAGGGTAACCGTGAAAAACTGTTTTTT. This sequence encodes CAISDSQGNREKLFF.

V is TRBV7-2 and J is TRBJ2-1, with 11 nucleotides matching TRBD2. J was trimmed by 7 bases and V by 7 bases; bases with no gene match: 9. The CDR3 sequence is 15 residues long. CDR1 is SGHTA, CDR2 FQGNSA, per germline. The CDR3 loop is CASISVAGGRNEQFF. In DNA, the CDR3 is TGTGCCAGCATCTCAGTAGCGGGGGGGAGGAATGAGCAGTTCTTC.

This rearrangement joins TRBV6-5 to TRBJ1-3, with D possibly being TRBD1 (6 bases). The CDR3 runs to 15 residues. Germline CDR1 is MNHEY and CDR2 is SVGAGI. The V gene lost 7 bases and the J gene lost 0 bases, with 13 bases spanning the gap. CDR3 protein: CASKTGRDSGNTIYF. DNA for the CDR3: TGTGCCAGCAAGACAGGCCGCGACTCTGGAAACACCATATATTTT.

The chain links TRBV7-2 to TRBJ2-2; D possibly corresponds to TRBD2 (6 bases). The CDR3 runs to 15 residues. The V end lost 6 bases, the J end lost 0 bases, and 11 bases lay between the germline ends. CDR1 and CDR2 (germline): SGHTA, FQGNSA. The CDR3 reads CASRVGTPNTGELFF. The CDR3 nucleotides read TGTGCCAGCAGAGTGGGGACTCCGAACACCGGGGAGCTGTTTTTT.

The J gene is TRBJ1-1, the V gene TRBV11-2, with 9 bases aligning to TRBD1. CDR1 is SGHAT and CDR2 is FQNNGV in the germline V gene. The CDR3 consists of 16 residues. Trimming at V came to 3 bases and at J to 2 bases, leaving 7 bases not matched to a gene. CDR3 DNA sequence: TGTGCCAGCAGCTTCGGACAGGGGATAGGTAACACTGAAGCTTTCTTT. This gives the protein CASSFGQGIGNTEAFF.

This CDR3 reads CASSRQGRGMNTEAFF. CDR3 sequence (DNA): TGTGCCAGCAGCAGACAGGGACGGGGGATGAACACTGAAGCTTTCTTT. V is TRBV7-8 and J is TRBJ1-1, with 7 bases lining up with TRBD1. The CDR3 length is 16 residues. Per the germline V gene, CDR1 is SGHVS and CDR2 is FQNEAQ. V lost 5 bases, J lost 0 bases, and 9 bases stayed unmatched.

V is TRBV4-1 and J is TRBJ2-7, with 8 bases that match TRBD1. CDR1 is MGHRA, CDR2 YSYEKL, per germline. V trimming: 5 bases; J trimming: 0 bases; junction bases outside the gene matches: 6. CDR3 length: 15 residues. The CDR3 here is CASSTHRGASYEQYF. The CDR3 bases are TGCGCCAGCAGCACGCACAGGGGGGCCTCCTACGAGCAGTACTTC.